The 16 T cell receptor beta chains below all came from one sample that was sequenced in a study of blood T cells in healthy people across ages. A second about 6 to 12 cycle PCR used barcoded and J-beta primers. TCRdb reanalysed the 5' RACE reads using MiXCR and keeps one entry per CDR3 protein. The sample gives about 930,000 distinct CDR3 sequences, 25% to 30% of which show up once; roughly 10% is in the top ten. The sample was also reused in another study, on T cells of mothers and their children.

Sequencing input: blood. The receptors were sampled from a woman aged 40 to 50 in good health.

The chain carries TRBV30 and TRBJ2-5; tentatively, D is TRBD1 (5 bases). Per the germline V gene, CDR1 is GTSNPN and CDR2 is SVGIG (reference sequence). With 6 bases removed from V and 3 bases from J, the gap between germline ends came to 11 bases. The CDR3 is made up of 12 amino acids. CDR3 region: CACPAGKETQYF. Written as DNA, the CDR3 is TGTGCCTGCCCGGCAGGGAAAGAGACCCAGTACTTC.

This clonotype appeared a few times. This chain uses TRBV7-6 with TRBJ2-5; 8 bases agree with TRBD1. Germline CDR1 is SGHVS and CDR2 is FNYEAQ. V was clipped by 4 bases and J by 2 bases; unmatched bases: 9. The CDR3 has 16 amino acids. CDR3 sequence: CASSSRTGLAQETQYF. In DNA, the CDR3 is TGTGCCAGCAGCTCCCGGACAGGGCTGGCGCAAGAGACCCAGTACTTC.

This chain's CDR3 is CASSLPTSNEQFF. CDR3 coding DNA: TGTGCCAGCAGCTTACCGACGAGCAATGAGCAGTTCTTC. V and J are TRBV7-8 and TRBJ2-1; D gene unclear. Trimming removed 2 bases at V and 6 bases at J, with 8 bases between. This CDR3 contains 13 residues. Germline V CDR1 and CDR2: SGHVS, FQNEAQ.

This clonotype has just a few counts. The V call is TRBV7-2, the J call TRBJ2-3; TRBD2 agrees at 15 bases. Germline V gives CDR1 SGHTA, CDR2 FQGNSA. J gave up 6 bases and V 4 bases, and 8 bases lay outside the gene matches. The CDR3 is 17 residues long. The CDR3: CASSSRTSGGGSDTQYF. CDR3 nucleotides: TGTGCCAGCAGCTCCAGGACTAGCGGGGGGGGTTCGGATACGCAGTATTTT.

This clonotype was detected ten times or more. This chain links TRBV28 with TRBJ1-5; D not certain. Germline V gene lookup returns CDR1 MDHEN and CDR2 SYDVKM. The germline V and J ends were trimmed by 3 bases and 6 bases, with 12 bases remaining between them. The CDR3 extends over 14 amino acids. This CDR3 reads CASSFSAGRQPQHF. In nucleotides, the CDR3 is TGTGCCAGCAGTTTTTCGGCAGGTCGTCAGCCCCAGCATTTT.

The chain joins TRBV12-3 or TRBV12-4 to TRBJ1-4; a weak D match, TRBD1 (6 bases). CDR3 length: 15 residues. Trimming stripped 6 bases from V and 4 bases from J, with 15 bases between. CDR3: CASSLQGIGNEKLFF. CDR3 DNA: TGTGCCAGCAGCCTGCAGGGGATCGGTAATGAAAAACTGTTTTTT.

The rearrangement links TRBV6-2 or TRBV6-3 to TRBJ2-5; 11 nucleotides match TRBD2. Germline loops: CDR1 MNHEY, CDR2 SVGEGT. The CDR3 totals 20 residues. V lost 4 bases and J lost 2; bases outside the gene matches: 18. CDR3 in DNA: TGTGCCAGCAGTTTTGATCCGGCTAGCGGGGGGTCGGCTCCTCAAGAGACCCAGTACTTC. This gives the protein CASSFDPASGGSAPQETQYF.

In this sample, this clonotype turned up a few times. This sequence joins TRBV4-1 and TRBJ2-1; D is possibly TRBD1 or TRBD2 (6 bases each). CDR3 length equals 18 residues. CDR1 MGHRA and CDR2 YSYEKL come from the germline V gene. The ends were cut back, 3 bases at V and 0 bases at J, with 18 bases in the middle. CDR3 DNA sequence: TGCGCCAGCAGCCAGATCTTCTATGGGGGGCGCTCCTACAATGAGCAGTTCTTC. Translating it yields CASSQIFYGGRSYNEQFF.

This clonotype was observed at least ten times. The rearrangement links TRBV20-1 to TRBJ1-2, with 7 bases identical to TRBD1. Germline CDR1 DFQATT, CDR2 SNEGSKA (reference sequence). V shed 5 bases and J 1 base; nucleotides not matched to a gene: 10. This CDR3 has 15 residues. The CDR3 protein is CSAPGTVKINYGYTF. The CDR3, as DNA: TGCAGTGCTCCCGGGACAGTGAAGATTAACTATGGCTACACCTTC.

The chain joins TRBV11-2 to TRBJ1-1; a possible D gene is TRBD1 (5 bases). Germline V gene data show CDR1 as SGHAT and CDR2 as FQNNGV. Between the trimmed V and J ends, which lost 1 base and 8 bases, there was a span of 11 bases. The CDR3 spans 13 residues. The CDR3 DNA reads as TGTGCCAGCAGCTTAGGGGGACCGTACGAAGCTTTCTTT. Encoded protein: CASSLGGPYEAFF.

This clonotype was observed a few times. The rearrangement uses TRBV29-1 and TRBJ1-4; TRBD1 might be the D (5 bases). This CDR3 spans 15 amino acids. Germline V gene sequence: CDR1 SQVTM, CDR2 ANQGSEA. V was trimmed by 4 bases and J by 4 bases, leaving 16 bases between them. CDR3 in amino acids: CSVVEPAGLNEKLFF. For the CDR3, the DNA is TGCAGCGTTGTGGAGCCCGCAGGGCTTAATGAAAAACTGTTTTTT.

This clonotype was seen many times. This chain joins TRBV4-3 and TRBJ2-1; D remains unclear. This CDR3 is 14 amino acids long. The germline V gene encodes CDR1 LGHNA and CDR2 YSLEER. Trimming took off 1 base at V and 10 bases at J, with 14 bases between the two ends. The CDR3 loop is CASSQVHFTREQFF. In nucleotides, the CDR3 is TGCGCCAGCAGCCAAGTTCACTTCACGCGAGAGCAGTTCTTC.

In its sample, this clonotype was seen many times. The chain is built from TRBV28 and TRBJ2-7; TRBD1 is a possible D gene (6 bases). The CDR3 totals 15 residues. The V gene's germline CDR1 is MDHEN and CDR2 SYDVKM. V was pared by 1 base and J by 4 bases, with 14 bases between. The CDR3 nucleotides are TGTGCCAGCAGTTTATTCCCCCAGGGGACGTACGAGCAGTACTTC. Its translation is CASSLFPQGTYEQYF.

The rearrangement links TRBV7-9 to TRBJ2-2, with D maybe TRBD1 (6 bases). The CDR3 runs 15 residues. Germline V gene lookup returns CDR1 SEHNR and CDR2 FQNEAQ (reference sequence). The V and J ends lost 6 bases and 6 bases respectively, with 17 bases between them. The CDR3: CASRRDRLLAGELFF. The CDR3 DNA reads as TGTGCCAGCAGACGCGACAGGTTGTTGGCCGGGGAGCTGTTTTTT.

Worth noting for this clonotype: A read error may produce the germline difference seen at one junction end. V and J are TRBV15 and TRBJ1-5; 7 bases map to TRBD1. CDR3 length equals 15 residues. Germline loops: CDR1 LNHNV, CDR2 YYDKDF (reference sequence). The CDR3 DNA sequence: TGTACCACCAGCAGAGGGGACAGAAACAATCAGCCCCAGCATTTT. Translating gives CTTSRGDRNNQPQHF.

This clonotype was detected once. DNA of the CDR3: TGCAGCAGCCGAAATCGAGGCTACACCTTC. It codes for CSSRNRGYTF. V gene TRBV20-1 combines with J gene TRBJ1-2; no firm D call. Germline V gene lookup returns CDR1 DFQATT and CDR2 SNEGSKA (reference sequence). The CDR3 has 10 amino acids.